These 28 T cell receptor beta chains originate from one sample sequenced in a study of T cells in Graves' hyperthyroidism and ophthalmopathy. RNA transcripts yielded amplified TCR beta CDR3 regions. Carried out on the TCR CDR3, a first-round RT-PCR used the HTBI primer set. One entry per CDR3 protein results from TCRdb running MiXCR on the multiplex PCR reads. The sample contains fewer than 250,000 distinct CDR3 sequences, less than 20% of which appear only once. The source material was blood. These receptors were taken from a woman in her late teens or twenties with Graves' ophthalmopathy.

This clonotype was seen only a few times. The rearrangement joins TRBV20-1 to TRBJ2-1; D not resolved. The CDR3 totals 15 residues. Trimming cost V 0 bases and J 4 bases, with 13 bases left between them. Looked up from germline, CDR1 is DFQATT and CDR2 is SNEGSKA (reference sequence). The CDR3 coding sequence is TGCAGTGCTAGAGATCCTAAGGCAGATTACAATGAGCAGTTCTTC. As protein: CSARDPKADYNEQFF.

This clonotype was seen many times. V is TRBV15 and J is TRBJ1-1, with a tentative D call TRBD1 (5 bases). The V and J ends lost 4 bases and 2 bases respectively, with 11 bases between them. The CDR3 totals 14 residues. From germline, CDR1 is LNHNV and CDR2 YYDKDF (reference sequence). The CDR3 is CATSIGHSNTEAFF. DNA of the CDR3: TGTGCCACCAGCATAGGACACTCCAACACTGAAGCTTTCTTT.

The V and J genes are TRBV6-2 or TRBV6-3 and TRBJ2-1; D may be TRBD2 (6 bases). CDR1 MNHEY and CDR2 SVGEGT come from the germline V gene. The V and J ends lost 7 bases and 0 bases respectively, with 10 bases between them. CDR3 size: 14 residues. This CDR3 is CASNRDFSYNEQFF. The CDR3 DNA sequence: TGTGCCAGCAATCGGGACTTCTCCTACAATGAGCAGTTCTTC.

The CDR3 nucleotides are TGTGCCAGCAGCGCGAACCAGAACACCGGGGAGCTGTTTTTT. It yields the protein CASSANQNTGELFF. The chain links TRBV7-6 to TRBJ2-2; D unclear. This CDR3 comprises 14 residues. Trimming took off 5 bases at V and 1 base at J, with 8 bases between the two ends. The V gene's germline CDR1 is SGHVS and CDR2 FNYEAQ.

This chain links TRBV15 with TRBJ1-2, with 7 nucleotides matching TRBD1. The length of the CDR3 is 12 residues. Germline V lookup: CDR1 LNHNV, CDR2 YYDKDF (reference sequence). V lost 9 bases to trimming and J lost 4 bases; unmatched junction nucleotides: 5. CDR3 nucleotide sequence: TGTGCCACGGGGGGACAGTTCTATGGCTACACCTTC. Encoded protein: CATGGQFYGYTF.

This clonotype was seen many times. This chain links TRBV7-6 with TRBJ2-2; TRBD2 matches 7 bases. After removal of 4 bases from V and 3 bases from J, the junction contained 8 bases not matched to a gene. The CDR3 has 16 residues. Germline lookup yields CDR1 SGHVS and CDR2 FNYEAQ. The CDR3 bases are TGTGCCAGCAGCTCCGGACTAGTGAGGGACACCGGGGAGCTGTTTTTT. Its translation: CASSSGLVRDTGELFF.

This chain uses TRBV29-1 with TRBJ1-1; unclear D gene. Germline values: CDR1 SQVTM, CDR2 ANQGSEA. Deletions cut 3 bases from V and 5 bases from J, with 13 bases between. The CDR3 is made up of 13 amino acids. CDR3 in amino acids: CSVEREKGTEAFF. CDR3 DNA sequence: TGCAGCGTTGAGAGGGAGAAGGGAACTGAAGCTTTCTTT.

This clonotype was counted at least ten times. The chain has TRBV30 and TRBJ1-2, with 10 bases aligning to TRBD1. The J segment lost 5 bases and the V segment lost 2 bases, leaving 5 bases of the junction unmatched. Germline V gene data show CDR1 as GTSNPN and CDR2 as SVGIG (reference sequence). CDR3 length: 14 amino acids. CDR3 region: CAWSPGQGWYGYTF. The DNA of the CDR3 is TGTGCCTGGAGTCCGGGACAGGGGTGGTATGGCTACACCTTC.

This clonotype has at least ten counts. The V and J genes are TRBV12-3 or TRBV12-4 and TRBJ2-3; TRBD2 might be the D (6 bases). The CDR3 is 14 residues long. With 1 base removed from V and 3 bases from J, the gap between germline ends came to 8 bases. CDR3: CASSLVRGTDTQYF. The CDR3 DNA sequence: TGTGCCAGCAGTTTAGTCCGGGGGACAGATACGCAGTATTTT.

The CDR3 nucleotides read TGTGCCAGTTTGAGGGGTGGCGAGCAGTACTTC. This sequence encodes CASLRGGEQYF. V and J are TRBV2 and TRBJ2-7, with D perhaps assigned TRBD1 or TRBD2 (5 bases each). The V gene's germline CDR1 is SNHLY and CDR2 FYNNEI. Trimming stripped 9 bases from V and 6 bases from J, with 12 bases between. The CDR3 has 11 amino acids.

This clonotype appeared many times. The rearrangement links TRBV27 to TRBJ1-1, with D possibly being TRBD1 (5 bases). Germline V lookup: CDR1 MNHEY, CDR2 SMNVEV (reference sequence). Deletions cut 6 bases from V and 4 bases from J, with 12 bases between. The CDR3 consists of 13 residues. CDR3: CASSLRQLTEAFF. CDR3 nucleotides: TGTGCCAGCAGCCTCCGACAGCTCACTGAAGCTTTCTTT.

This clonotype was found many times. V usage is TRBV7-9 and J usage is TRBJ2-7; 8 bases map to TRBD1. Per germline, CDR1 SEHNR and CDR2 FQNEAQ (reference sequence). The CDR3 has 15 amino acids. The J segment lost 3 bases and the V segment lost 3 bases, leaving 7 bases of the junction unmatched. CDR3 nucleotides: TGTGCCAGCAGCTTGCAGGGGGCGAGGAACTACGAGCAGTACTTC. Translated: CASSLQGARNYEQYF.

This clonotype was found many times. The V call is TRBV27, the J call TRBJ2-7; the D is unclear. CDR3 length: 14 amino acids. Trimming removed 2 bases from V and 2 bases from J, with 10 bases in between. The germline CDR1 and CDR2 sequences are MNHEY and SMNVEV (reference sequence). The CDR3 here is CASSLRENPYEQYF. The DNA for the CDR3 is TGTGCCAGCAGTTTAAGGGAAAACCCCTACGAGCAGTACTTC.

This clonotype was picked up many times. This chain joins TRBV11-2 and TRBJ2-7, with D perhaps matching TRBD1 (6 bases). Germline assignment: CDR1 SGHAT and CDR2 FQNNGV. The CDR3 is made up of 12 amino acids. Trimming removed 5 bases from V and 4 bases from J, with 9 bases in between. The CDR3 DNA reads as TGTGCCAGCAGCCGGACAGCATACGAGCAGTACTTC. Protein: CASSRTAYEQYF.

The table lists this clonotype with many counts. The chain combines TRBV12-3 or TRBV12-4 with TRBJ1-1; 10 nucleotides line up with TRBD1. J gave up 2 bases and V 2 bases, and 8 bases lay outside the gene matches. This CDR3 contains 17 residues. In nucleotides, the CDR3 is TGTGCCAGCAGTTTATTGGGGACAGGGGACCCCAACACTGAAGCTTTCTTT. It codes for CASSLLGTGDPNTEAFF.

This clonotype was recorded at least ten times. The rearrangement joins TRBV14 to TRBJ2-5; D is possibly TRBD1 or TRBD2 (6 bases each). In germline, CDR1 is SGHDN, CDR2 FVKESK. The CDR3 loop spans 15 amino acids. Trimming took off 4 bases at V and 1 base at J, with 13 bases between the two ends. The CDR3 region has the DNA TGTGCCAGCAGCCGAGGAGGGGGGTTCCAAGAGACCCAGTACTTC. It codes for CASSRGGGFQETQYF.

This clonotype was counted at least ten times. This rearrangement joins TRBV7-9 to TRBJ2-7; the match to TRBD1 covers 7 bases. Germline V lookup: CDR1 SEHNR, CDR2 FQNEAQ (reference sequence). After removal of 5 bases from V and 2 bases from J, the junction contained 12 bases not matched to a gene. The CDR3 length is 16 residues. The CDR3: CASSKRDREITYEQYF. The DNA for the CDR3 is TGTGCCAGCAGCAAACGGGACAGAGAGATCACCTACGAGCAGTACTTC.

V and J are TRBV27 and TRBJ2-1, with 7 bases lining up with TRBD2. The V gene's germline CDR1 is MNHEY and CDR2 SMNVEV (reference sequence). The CDR3 is 16 residues long. V dropped 5 bases and J dropped 3; count of bases not matched to a gene: 10. For the CDR3, the DNA is TGTGCCAGCAGTCACGCTAGCGGCCAGAACTACAATGAGCAGTTCTTC. It yields the protein CASSHASGQNYNEQFF.

This clonotype has just a few counts. The V call is TRBV19, the J call TRBJ2-7; D not certain. Looked up from germline, CDR1 is LNHDA and CDR2 is SQIVND (reference sequence). The length of the CDR3 is 15 residues. Deletions cut 3 bases from V and 0 bases from J, with 12 bases between. The CDR3 loop is CASSMSGSLSYEQYF. The DNA of the CDR3 is TGTGCCAGTAGTATGTCAGGCAGCCTCTCCTACGAGCAGTACTTC.

The chain employs TRBV5-1 and TRBJ2-5, with 14 bases matching TRBD2. J was trimmed by 3 bases and V by 4 bases; bases with no gene match: 5. The V gene's germline CDR1 is SGHRS and CDR2 YFSETQ. This CDR3 has 16 residues. CDR3 residues: CASSPGTSGGKETQYF. The CDR3 coding sequence is TGCGCCAGCAGCCCCGGGACTAGCGGGGGTAAAGAGACCCAGTACTTC.

This clonotype was detected ten times or more. The chain employs TRBV6-1 and TRBJ2-1, with TRBD2 identical over 8 bases. V shed 7 bases, J shed 0 bases, and the junction held 5 bases outside the gene matches. Germline CDR1 is MNHNS and CDR2 is SASEGT. The CDR3 contains 15 residues. The CDR3 region has the DNA TGTGCCAGCACTGTAGCGGGGAGCTCCTACAATGAGCAGTTCTTC. Amino acid sequence: CASTVAGSSYNEQFF.

Many counts were recorded for this clonotype. This chain joins TRBV7-3 and TRBJ2-1; 10 nucleotides align to TRBD2. The CDR3 extends over 15 amino acids. J gave up 5 bases and V 3 bases, and 4 bases lay outside the gene matches. The V gene's germline CDR1 is SGHTA and CDR2 FQGTGA. CDR3 region: CASSLSGGANNEQFF. The CDR3 DNA reads as TGTGCCAGCAGCTTGAGCGGGGGGGCCAACAATGAGCAGTTCTTC.

This clonotype was detected ten times or more. The chain has TRBV7-9 and TRBJ1-4, with TRBD1 matching over 8 bases. Germline V lookup: CDR1 SEHNR, CDR2 FQNEAQ (reference sequence). V was pared by 6 bases and J by 7 bases, with 13 bases of the junction left unmatched. CDR3 size: 16 residues. CDR3 sequence: CASSHRVQGVGEKLFF. CDR3 in DNA: TGTGCCAGCAGTCACCGCGTACAGGGGGTCGGTGAAAAACTGTTTTTT. Together with reference TRBV7-9 and TRBJ1-4, the CDR3 gives the full variable domain: DTGVSQNPRHKITKRGQNVTFRCDPISEHNRLYWYRQTLGQGPEFLTYFQNEAQLEKSRLLSDRFSAERPKGSFSTLEIQRTEQGDSAMYLCASSHRVQGVGEKLFFGSGTQLSVL.

This clonotype was seen repeatedly, ten times or more. V is TRBV6-1 and J is TRBJ2-7; D not certain. The CDR3 spans 13 residues. CDR1 is MNHNS, CDR2 SASEGT, per germline. Between the trimmed V and J ends, which lost 6 bases and 3 bases, there was a span of 12 bases. The CDR3 region has the DNA TGTGCCAGCAGGATCGGGTCCCACTACGAGCAGTACTTC. The encoded protein is CASRIGSHYEQYF.

This chain uses TRBV28 with TRBJ1-5, with D maybe TRBD1 (6 bases). Trimming removed 4 bases from V and 1 base from J, with 14 bases in between. This CDR3 is 16 amino acids long. Germline loops: CDR1 MDHEN, CDR2 SYDVKM. The CDR3: CASSYSGALSNQPQHF. The CDR3 bases are TGTGCCAGCAGTTATTCAGGGGCCTTAAGCAATCAGCCCCAGCATTTT.

The rearrangement uses TRBV19 and TRBJ2-5, with D unresolved. The V end lost 3 bases, the J end lost 0 bases, and 11 bases lay between the germline ends. In germline, CDR1 is LNHDA, CDR2 SQIVND (reference sequence). CDR3 length equals 15 residues. The CDR3 sequence is CASSISRGNQETQYF. Written as DNA, the CDR3 is TGTGCCAGTAGTATTAGTAGAGGAAACCAAGAGACCCAGTACTTC.

For this clonotype: A much larger clone lies one base from this, so it may be a read error. V is TRBV10-1 and J is TRBJ1-4; no definite D call. CDR3 length equals 17 residues. From germline, CDR1 is WNHNN and CDR2 SYGVQD (reference sequence). The CDR3, as DNA: TGTGCCAGCAGTTACGAGAGCCGGCCTTCTTTCAATGAAAAACTGTTTTTT. Amino acid sequence: CASSYESRPSFNEKLFF.

In this sample, this clonotype turned up many times. The CDR3 protein is CASSGRDRGLADTQYF. The CDR3 DNA reads TGTGCCAGCAGTGGCCGGGACAGGGGGCTAGCAGATACGCAGTATTTT. The chain couples TRBV6-1 to TRBJ2-3, with 12 bases fitting TRBD1. The J segment lost 4 bases and the V segment lost 4 bases, leaving 6 bases of the junction unmatched. The germline V gene encodes CDR1 MNHNS and CDR2 SASEGT. The CDR3 has 16 amino acids.